The clone carrying this TCR beta chain was observed at least ten times. Its matching antigen is unknown. The sample is drawn from a study of CD8 T cells in ankylosing spondylitis. Overall study results and limits: Significantly higher representation of disease-linked clones was reported for matched ankylosing spondylitis synovial fluid. Blood of patients with ankylosing spondylitis appeared to be characterized by a TCR beta motif of eight highly homologous variants.

Scientists made TCR beta libraries using quantitative 5'-RACE with molecular barcodes. TCRdb called the 5' RACE reads again in MiXCR, with one record for every CDR3 protein. The table includes some 100,000 distinct CDR3 sequences, approximately 9.6% detected once. Between the trimmed V and J ends, which lost 3 bases and 1 base, there was a span of 10 bases. Looked up from germline, CDR1 is DFQATT and CDR2 is SNEGSKA (reference sequence). This CDR3 comprises 13 residues. Sequences were obtained from blood, either unsorted or a sorted T cell fraction (not recorded which). The genes are TRBV20-1 and TRBJ2-7; D may be TRBD2 (6 bases). The TCR sequence derives from a male donor with ankylosing spondylitis. CDR3 amino acids: CSASGTRSYEQYV. The CDR3 DNA follows: TGCAGTGCTAGTGGGACTCGATCCTACGAGCAGTACGTC.